This is a list of T cell receptor beta chains from one sample in a study of OX40 agonist ivuxolimab in advanced cancers. Data came from immunoSEQ multiplex PCR; TCRdb stores just in-frame clones and leaves some out. The data show approximately 60,000 clones, around 77% seen once. The starting material was CD4+ or CD8+ T cells sorted from blood, obtained in a trial of the OX40 agonist ivuxolimab. The receptor source for this set is an adult with an advanced solid tumor such as melanoma, head and neck, liver or kidney cancer. CDR3s leave out the opening cysteine and the closing phenylalanine or tryptophan. A D gene is named only where the DNA matches it firmly.

v_call,d_call,cdr3_aa
TRBV19,TRBD2,ATAGTSEGETQY
TRBV6-5,TRBD1,ASSTRTGRAYGYT
TRBV4-3,TRBD2,ASSQDRASGRTKASTDTQY
TRBV5-6,NA,ASSFPGSSTYEQY
TRBV5-6,NA,ASSFKGNEQF
TRBV2,TRBD2,ASRPGLALTPRQYNEQF
TRBV7-2,NA,ASRAGDSSYNEQF
TRBV5-4,TRBD2,ASSFTSGSQETQY
TRBV10-3,NA,AISESAGNSNQPQH
TRBV28,TRBD2,ASSPPSGSYTGELF
TRBV6-5,NA,ASSRTQFGVQPQH
TRBV9,NA,ASSVAVASYNEQF
TRBV5-4,TRBD1,ASSLGQGNYGYT
TRBV6-1,NA,ASVTRGYTQY
TRBV6-5,TRBD2,ASRLAGTNTGELF
TRBV6-6,TRBD1,ASTKRTGGIYEQY
TRBV5-1,TRBD2,ASSLANSGGQETQY
TRBV19,NA,ASSHRQAEQY
TRBV4-3,TRBD1,ASSQPPGGTGRTGELF
TRBV6-5,TRBD2,ASRRLAGVLYEQY
TRBV7-6,TRBD1,ASSYRQGAGEKLF
TRBV11-2,TRBD2,ASRGRLAGDYRETQY
TRBV7-2,NA,ASSLQGTYGYT
TRBV10-3,NA,ATLVGGKNYGYT
TRBV7-9,TRBD2,ASSLGAGGISGANVLT
TRBV7-7,TRBD1,ASSLGPGQGNEKLF
TRBV27,TRBD1,ASSLSIGQGSNQPQH
TRBV28,TRBD1,ASSSAKIKGFSGQGSYEQY
TRBV7-3,NA,ASSSQGWANYGYT
TRBV19,TRBD1,ASTPTGVSSYNEQF
TRBV6-5,TRBD1,ASSRQGSGPQH
TRBV15,NA,ATSRDLRVGEKLF
TRBV19,NA,ASSRTTGNSNQPQH
TRBV18,TRBD2,ASSRASGNDGEQF
TRBV7-2,NA,ASSLTGRNTEAF
TRBV18,TRBD1,ASSPRGQDGYT
TRBV9,NA,ASSETQTVSYGYT
TRBV7-2,NA,ASSSGQNTEAF
TRBV12-5,NA,ASARDLTSTDTQY
TRBV7-9,NA,ASSLDRTARGYT
TRBV28,NA,ASSTRWGSNYNEQF
TRBV29-1,NA,SVERGGTQY
TRBV6-1,NA,ASTGSEMQY
TRBV5-1,NA,ASSLQGETDEQY
TRBV7-8,NA,ASSLALKGGSYEQY
TRBV18,NA,ASSPGGQQPQH
TRBV7-3,NA,ASSIRRHEQF
TRBV7-9,TRBD1,ASSSARQGRPGANVLT
TRBV10-3,NA,AISESGPDYGYT
TRBV5-7,TRBD1,ASSSRRQGAYEQY
TRBV5-1,NA,ASSLWQGMSYEQY
TRBV5-4,NA,ASSPRPATQGAGELF
TRBV4-1,NA,ASSQVASSGANVLT
TRBV6-1,NA,ASNADIETQY
TRBV27,NA,ASSPQEFQETQY
TRBV10-3,NA,AISDSGDGNEQF